Below are 11 T cell receptor beta chains sequenced from a single sample in a study of CD8 T cells in Susac syndrome. An amount of RNA that ranged from 0.5 to 1 ug was reverse transcribed with random hexamers. TCRdb independently ran MiXCR on the immunoSEQ multiplex PCR reads; one entry per CDR3 protein. Of about 290,000 distinct CDR3 sequences in the sample, over 75% were seen once. The sample consisted of CD8+ T cells from PBMCs. The receptors come from a human donor with multiple sclerosis.

The genes are TRBV28 and TRBJ1-5, with D perhaps matching TRBD1 (5 bases). V was shortened by 2 bases and J by 3 bases, with 11 bases between the two germline ends. Germline-derived CDR1 and CDR2 are MDHEN and SYDVKM. This CDR3 contains 15 residues. CDR3 loop: CASSLGGSPNQPQHF. In nucleotides, the CDR3 is TGTGCCAGCAGTTTAGGGGGGTCCCCCAATCAGCCCCAGCATTTT.

This chain joins TRBV7-2 and TRBJ2-7; 7 bases match TRBD1. Trimming removed 3 bases from V and 3 bases from J; junction bases left unmatched: 5. Per the germline V gene, CDR1 is SGHTA and CDR2 is FQGNSA. The CDR3 sequence is 14 residues long. CDR3: CASSFATGNYEQYF. The CDR3 DNA reads TGTGCCAGCAGCTTTGCGACAGGGAACTACGAGCAGTACTTC.

The chain employs TRBV4-2 and TRBJ2-7; D possibly matches TRBD1 or TRBD2 (5 bases each). CDR3 length equals 14 residues. CDR1 is LGHNA, CDR2 YNFKEQ, per germline. Trimming removed 1 base from V and 5 bases from J, with 12 bases in between. The CDR3 nucleotides read TGTGCCAGCAGCCAAGGACGAGGGGCTAACGAGCAGTACTTC. Residues: CASSQGRGANEQYF.

This chain connects TRBV2 to TRBJ2-7; 8 bases are a match to TRBD2. V dropped 0 bases and J dropped 3; count of bases not matched to a gene: 7. CDR1 SNHLY and CDR2 FYNNEI come from the germline V gene. The CDR3 is made up of 16 amino acids. The DNA of the CDR3 is TGTGCCAGCAGTGAAGCCTGGACTAGCAACATCTACGAGCAGTACTTC. Amino acid sequence: CASSEAWTSNIYEQYF.

Written as DNA, the CDR3 is TGTGCCACCATCGGGACTCCGCCCTACAATGAGCAGTTCTTC. Translating gives CATIGTPPYNEQFF. V and J are TRBV7-9 and TRBJ2-1; D perhaps matches TRBD2 (6 bases). The CDR3 is 14 amino acids. The V gene's germline CDR1 is SEHNR and CDR2 FQNEAQ (reference sequence). V was pared by 10 bases and J by 2 bases, with 15 bases between.

The table lists this clonotype with a count of one. This chain links TRBV6-5 with TRBJ1-1, with D perhaps matching TRBD1 (6 bases). The CDR3 consists of 15 residues. V dropped 7 bases and J dropped 1 base, with 16 bases sitting between them. CDR1 and CDR2 (germline): MNHEY, SVGAGI. CDR3 coding DNA: TGTGCCAGCAACCATGTACCGACAGGGAACACTGAAGCTTTCTTT. It encodes CASNHVPTGNTEAFF.

The chain carries TRBV6-2 or TRBV6-3 and TRBJ1-5; the D gene is possibly TRBD1 (6 bases). V lost 3 bases, J lost 2 bases, and 17 bases lay in between. Germline V gene data show CDR1 as MNHEY and CDR2 as SVGEGT. The CDR3 is made up of 17 amino acids. CDR3 nucleotides: TGTGCCAGCAGTTATCTGCCTCAGGGGACGGGCAATCAGCCCCAGCATTTT. Protein: CASSYLPQGTGNQPQHF.

The V call is TRBV19, the J call TRBJ2-1; the match to TRBD2 covers 9 bases. The V and J ends lost 3 bases and 6 bases, in that order; junction bases with no gene match: 6. Germline CDR1 LNHDA, CDR2 SQIVND (reference sequence). This CDR3 region has 15 residues. CDR3 DNA: TGTGCCAGTAGTATTAGTAGCGGGAGCCCCAATGAGCAGTTCTTC. Amino acids: CASSISSGSPNEQFF.

The chain is built from TRBV29-1 and TRBJ2-6, with D hard to call. Germline V gene sequence: CDR1 SQVTM, CDR2 ANQGSEA. The V end lost 4 bases, the J end lost 0 bases, and 10 bases lay between the germline ends. The CDR3 sequence is 15 residues long. CDR3 sequence (DNA): TGCAGCGTTGTGGCGGCCCTCTCTGGGGCCAACGTCCTGACTTTC. It encodes CSVVAALSGANVLTF.

CDR3 amino acids: CASKWRGGYNEQFF. The CDR3 DNA reads as TGTGCCAGTAAATGGAGGGGGGGCTACAATGAGCAGTTCTTC. The rearrangement links TRBV19 to TRBJ2-1, with D tentatively TRBD2 (7 bases). This CDR3 is built from 14 residues. V lost 7 bases and J 3 bases, leaving 13 bases between the germline ends. From germline, CDR1 is LNHDA and CDR2 SQIVND (reference sequence).

The chain employs TRBV2 and TRBJ1-1; D possibly corresponds to TRBD1 (6 bases). CDR3 size: 14 residues. V lost 6 bases and J 0 bases, leaving 11 bases between the germline ends. CDR1 SNHLY and CDR2 FYNNEI come from the germline V gene. This chain's CDR3 is CASRTGGMNTEAFF. The CDR3 coding sequence is TGTGCCAGCAGGACCGGGGGCATGAACACTGAAGCTTTCTTT. Full variable domain (missing parts from reference TRBV2 and TRBJ1-1): EPEVTQTPSHQVTQMGQEVILRCVPISNHLYFYWYRQILGQKVEFLVSFYNNEISEKSEIFDDQFSVERPDGSNFTLKIRSTKLEDSAMYFCASRTGGMNTEAFFGQGTRLTVV.